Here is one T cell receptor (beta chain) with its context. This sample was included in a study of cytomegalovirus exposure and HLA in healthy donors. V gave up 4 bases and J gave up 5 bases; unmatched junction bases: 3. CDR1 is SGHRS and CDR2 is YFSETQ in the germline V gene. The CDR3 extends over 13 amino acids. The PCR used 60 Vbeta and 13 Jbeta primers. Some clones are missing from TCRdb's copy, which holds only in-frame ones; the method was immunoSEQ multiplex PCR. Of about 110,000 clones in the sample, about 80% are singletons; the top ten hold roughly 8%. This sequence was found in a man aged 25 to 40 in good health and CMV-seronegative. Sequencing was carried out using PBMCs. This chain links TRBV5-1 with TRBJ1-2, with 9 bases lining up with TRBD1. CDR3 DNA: TGCGCCAGCAGCCCAGGACAGGGGTATGGCTACACCTTC. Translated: CASSPGQGYGYTF.